Presented here are 16 T cell receptor beta chains from one specimen sequenced in a study of T cell changes during pregnancy in multiple sclerosis. Method: immunoSEQ multiplex PCR; TCRdb's copy keeps in-frame clones and lacks some. Of about 92,000 clones listed, 90% to 95% are singletons. The sequenced sample was peripheral blood, obtained in the first trimester of pregnancy. These receptors all come from a female donor with multiple sclerosis, enrolled in a pregnancy study.

This chain connects TRBV7-2 to TRBJ1-1, with 7 bases fitting TRBD1. The CDR3 sequence is 15 residues long. The V gene end was trimmed by 2 bases and the J gene end by 1 base; junction bases not matched to a gene: 4. Per germline, CDR1 SGHTA and CDR2 FQGNSA. CDR3 coding DNA: TGTGCCAGCAGCTTAACAGGGGTCAGGAACACTGAAGCTTTCTTT. Protein product: CASSLTGVRNTEAFF.

This chain uses TRBV12-5 with TRBJ2-1; 10 nucleotides agree with TRBD1. Trimming cost V 3 bases and J 4 bases; bases outside gene matches: 15. Germline CDR1 LGHNT, CDR2 FRNRAP. The CDR3 has 19 residues. The CDR3 DNA is TGTGCTAGTGGTTTATCCCGGGACAGGGGAAAACAAGCATACAATGAGCAGTTCTTC. Protein product: CASGLSRDRGKQAYNEQFF.

The chain combines TRBV27 with TRBJ2-7; D possibly corresponds to TRBD1 (6 bases). The CDR3 is 14 residues long. V was cut by 2 bases and J by 4 bases, with 12 bases left in between. The germline gives CDR1 MNHEY, CDR2 SMNVEV (reference sequence). The CDR3 here is CASSLEGQGYEQYF. CDR3 sequence (DNA): TGTGCCAGCAGTTTAGAGGGACAAGGATACGAGCAGTACTTC.

The CDR3 spells CASSEDRGHGNTEAFF. DNA of the CDR3: TGCGCCAGCAGTGAAGACAGGGGGCATGGTAACACTGAAGCTTTCTTT. The V gene is TRBV10-2, the J gene TRBJ1-1, with TRBD1 matching over 10 bases. Germline CDR1 WSHSY, CDR2 SAAADI. Trimming cost V 3 bases and J 2 bases; bases outside gene matches: 6. The CDR3 loop spans 16 amino acids.

The chain recombines TRBV4-2 with TRBJ2-3; 13 bases line up with TRBD2. V lost 1 base to trimming and J lost 0 bases; unmatched junction nucleotides: 4. The CDR3 loop spans 18 amino acids. The germline V gene has CDR1 LGHNA and CDR2 YNFKEQ. CDR3 protein: CASSQAGLAGTSTDTQYF. In DNA form, the CDR3 reads TGTGCCAGCAGCCAAGCGGGACTAGCGGGGACAAGCACAGATACGCAGTATTTT.

This chain uses TRBV9 with TRBJ2-1; D not certain. Trimming pared 3 bases from V and 0 bases from J, leaving 13 bases between. Germline V gene data show CDR1 as SGDLS and CDR2 as YYNGEE. The CDR3 contains 16 residues. Here the CDR3 reads CASSGNPLSSYNEQFF. As DNA, the CDR3 is TGTGCCAGCAGCGGCAATCCCCTTAGCTCCTACAATGAGCAGTTCTTC. Looking up the rest from reference TRBV9 and TRBJ2-1 gives the full variable domain: DSGVTQTPKHLITATGQRVTLRCSPRSGDLSVYWYQQSLDQGLQFLIQYYNGEERAKGNILERFSAQQFPDLHSELNLSSLELGDSALYFCASSGNPLSSYNEQFFGPGTRLTVL.

This clone has more than one count but fewer than ten. The chain employs TRBV6-1 and TRBJ1-3; no definite D call. The germline CDR1 and CDR2 sequences are MNHNS and SASEGT. Trimming stripped 3 bases from V and 2 bases from J, with 11 bases between. The CDR3 consists of 15 residues. The CDR3 region has the DNA TGTGCCAGCAGTGATATGGGCCGAACTGGAAACACCATATATTTT. Translating it yields CASSDMGRTGNTIYF.

This chain uses TRBV27 with TRBJ1-2; D is perhaps TRBD1 (5 bases). Germline V gene data show CDR1 as MNHEY and CDR2 as SMNVEV (reference sequence). This CDR3 is 16 amino acids long. The ends were cut back, 5 bases at V and 0 bases at J, with 16 bases in the middle. CDR3 coding DNA: TGTGCCAGCAGTCTCTTTCGGGGGGAAGCTAACTATGGCTACACCTTC. It yields the protein CASSLFRGEANYGYTF.

The chain carries TRBV11-2 and TRBJ2-4; D possibly corresponds to TRBD1 (6 bases). The CDR3 covers 16 residues. Between the trimmed V and J ends, which lost 1 base and 6 bases, there was a span of 16 bases. Germline CDR1 reads SGHAT; CDR2 reads FQNNGV. In nucleotides, the CDR3 is TGTGCCAGCAGCTTAGGTTGGAACAGGGAACCAAACATTCAGTACTTC. This codes for CASSLGWNREPNIQYF.

The chain uses TRBV2 and TRBJ1-1, with D possibly matching TRBD1 (6 bases). The CDR3 length is 15 residues. Germline-derived CDR1 and CDR2 are SNHLY and FYNNEI. V lost 4 bases to trimming and J lost 4 bases, with 16 bases between them. Here the CDR3 reads CASSVPRGGGTEAFF. CDR3 nucleotides: TGTGCCAGCAGTGTACCCAGGGGAGGGGGCACTGAAGCTTTCTTT. The whole variable domain, remainder taken from reference TRBV2 and TRBJ1-1, is EPEVTQTPSHQVTQMGQEVILRCVPISNHLYFYWYRQILGQKVEFLVSFYNNEISEKSEIFDDQFSVERPDGSNFTLKIRSTKLEDSAMYFCASSVPRGGGTEAFFGQGTRLTVV.

The chain links TRBV4-2 to TRBJ2-1; maybe TRBD2 (6 bases). The CDR3 spans 16 residues. Trimming removed 0 bases from V and 7 bases from J, with 16 bases in between. Germline V gene lookup returns CDR1 LGHNA and CDR2 YNFKEQ. The CDR3 loop reads CASSQDRLVGGNEQFF. As DNA, the CDR3 is TGTGCCAGCAGCCAAGATCGCCTAGTGGGAGGAAATGAGCAGTTCTTC.

The V gene is TRBV18, the J gene TRBJ2-7, with D possibly being TRBD1 (6 bases). CDR1 is KGHSH and CDR2 is LQKENI in the germline V gene. The V gene lost 1 base and the J gene lost 1 base, with 23 bases spanning the gap. The CDR3 extends over 19 amino acids. The CDR3 DNA follows: TGTGCCAGCTCACCACTCCGCACCCTTAGGCAGGGGTTGTCCTACGAGCAGTACTTC. Protein: CASSPLRTLRQGLSYEQYF.

The chain couples TRBV27 to TRBJ2-1; D perhaps matches TRBD2 (6 bases). V lost 4 bases to trimming and J lost 4 bases, with 11 bases between them. CDR3 length: 14 residues. The germline V gene has CDR1 MNHEY and CDR2 SMNVEV (reference sequence). In DNA form, the CDR3 reads TGTGCCAGCAGTTGGGGACTGGGATACAATGAGCAGTTCTTC. Its translation: CASSWGLGYNEQFF.

J is TRBJ2-5 and V is TRBV5-5, with 7 bases identical to TRBD2. The CDR3 runs 14 residues. Germline-derived CDR1 and CDR2 are SGHKS and YYEKEE (reference sequence). V lost 0 bases and J lost 2; bases outside the gene matches: 1. The CDR3 nucleotides are TGTGCCAGCAGCTTGGCGGGACTACAAGAGACCCAGTACTTC. It specifies CASSLAGLQETQYF.

This clone was detected only a few times. This chain uses TRBV7-9 with TRBJ1-5; 7 bases fit TRBD1. This CDR3 has 15 residues. Germline V gene data show CDR1 as SEHNR and CDR2 as FQNEAQ (reference sequence). The junction had 6 bases not matched to a gene; V was cut back by 5 bases and J by 2 bases. CDR3: CASSATGAGNQPQHF. Written as DNA, the CDR3 is TGTGCCAGCAGCGCTACAGGGGCCGGCAATCAGCCCCAGCATTTT.

The chain couples TRBV5-1 to TRBJ2-7, with a possible D match to TRBD2 (7 bases). Trimming cost V 5 bases and J 6 bases, with 33 bases left between them. CDR1 and CDR2 (germline): SGHRS, YFSETQ. The CDR3 covers 19 residues. The CDR3 reads CASSSPWGGALDEVSEQYF. The CDR3 DNA is TGCGCCAGCAGTTCCCCGTGGGGGGGGGCCCTCGATGAGGTATCCGAGCAGTACTTC.